The present TCR beta chain was sequenced within a study of T cells in Graves' hyperthyroidism and ophthalmopathy. The study's findings and limits: Stable hyperthyroidism was told apart from ophthalmopathy by a model built on 13 V-J features.

TCR beta CDR3 regions were amplified from RNA. HTBI primers drove first-round RT-PCR of the TCR CDR3. TCRdb re-called the multiplex PCR reads through MiXCR, storing one row per CDR3 protein. Here the sample spans about 580,000 distinct CDR3 sequences, just over 45% being singletons. Concerning this clonotype: Its antigen is still unknown.

Material for sequencing was peripheral blood or thyroid tissue (not recorded which). The receptor comes from a woman under 30 with Graves' hyperthyroidism.

The CDR3 bases are TGCGCCAGCAGCCCCGAAGGGCGGCTGTCTCATGGCTACACCTTC. Translated, it gives CASSPEGRLSHGYTF. The chain combines TRBV4-1 with TRBJ1-2; D remains unclear. Trimming shortened V by 4 bases and J by 6 bases, and 18 bases separated the two germline ends. Germline V gene lookup returns CDR1 MGHRA and CDR2 YSYEKL. This CDR3 comprises 15 residues.